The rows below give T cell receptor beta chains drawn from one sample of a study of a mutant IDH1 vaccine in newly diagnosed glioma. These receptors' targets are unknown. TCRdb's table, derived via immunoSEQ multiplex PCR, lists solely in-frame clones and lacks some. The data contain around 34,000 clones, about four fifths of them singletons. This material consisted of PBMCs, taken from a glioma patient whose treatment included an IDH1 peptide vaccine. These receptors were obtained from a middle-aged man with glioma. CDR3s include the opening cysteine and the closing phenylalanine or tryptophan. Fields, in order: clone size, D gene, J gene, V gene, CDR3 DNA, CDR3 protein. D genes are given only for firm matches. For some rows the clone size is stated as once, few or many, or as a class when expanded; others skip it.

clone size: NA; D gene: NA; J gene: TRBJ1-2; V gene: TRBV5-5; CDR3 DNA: TGTGCCAGCAGCTTGGCAGGGCTGGCCTATGGCTACACCTTC; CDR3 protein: CASSLAGLAYGYTF
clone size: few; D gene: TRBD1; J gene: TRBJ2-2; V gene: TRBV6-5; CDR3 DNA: TGTGCCAGCACCCAGGGGGCGGCCGGGGAGCTGTTTTTT; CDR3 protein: CASTQGAAGELFF
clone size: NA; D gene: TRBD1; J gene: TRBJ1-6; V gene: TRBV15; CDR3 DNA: TGTGCCACCAGCAGAGGGGCACCTCGGACAGGGTTCGGGTCACCCCTCCACTTT; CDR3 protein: CATSRGAPRTGFGSPLHF
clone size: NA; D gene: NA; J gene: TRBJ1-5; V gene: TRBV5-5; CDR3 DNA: TGTGCCAGCAGCTTAGCTGTTAGCAATCAGCCCCAGCATTTT; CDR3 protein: CASSLAVSNQPQHF
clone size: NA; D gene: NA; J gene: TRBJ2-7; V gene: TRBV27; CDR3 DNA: TGTGCCAGCAGTTTATCCCGCAGGGACGAGCAGTACTTC; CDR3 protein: CASSLSRRDEQYF
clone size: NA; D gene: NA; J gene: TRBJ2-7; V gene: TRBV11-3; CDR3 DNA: TGTGCCAGCAGCTTTTATACCCGTCTCAGCACCTACGAGCAGTACTTC; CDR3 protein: CASSFYTRLSTYEQYF
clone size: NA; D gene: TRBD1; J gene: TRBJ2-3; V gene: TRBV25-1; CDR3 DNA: TGTGCCAGCAGTGAATGGGTCCAGGGGGATGAGAGCACAGATACGCAGTATTTT; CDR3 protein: CASSEWVQGDESTDTQYF
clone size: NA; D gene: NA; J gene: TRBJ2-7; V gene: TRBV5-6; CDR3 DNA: TGTGCCAGCAGTCACCCTGGAGCCTACGAGCAGTACTTC; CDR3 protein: CASSHPGAYEQYF
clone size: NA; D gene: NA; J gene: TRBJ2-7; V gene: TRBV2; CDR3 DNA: TGTGCCAGCAGTGTGGCTGACTTTCGAGAGCAGTACTTC; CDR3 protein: CASSVADFREQYF
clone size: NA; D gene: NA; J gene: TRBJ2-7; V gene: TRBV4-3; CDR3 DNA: TGCGCCAGCAGCCAAGCCTTGGGGCTAGCGACCTACGAGCAGTACTTC; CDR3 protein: CASSQALGLATYEQYF
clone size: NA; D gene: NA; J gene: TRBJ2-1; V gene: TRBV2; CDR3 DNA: TGTGCCAGCAGTGGTTTCCCTTCTGAGCAGTTCTTC; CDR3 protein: CASSGFPSEQFF
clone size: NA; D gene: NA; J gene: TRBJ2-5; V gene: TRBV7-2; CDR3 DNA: TGTGCCAGCAGCTTAGGGGGCGGACAAGAGACCCAGTACTTC; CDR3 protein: CASSLGGGQETQYF
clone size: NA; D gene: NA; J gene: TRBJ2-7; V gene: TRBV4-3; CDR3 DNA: TGCGCCAGCAGCCAAGGGGTACAACTCTACGAGCAGTACTTC; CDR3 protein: CASSQGVQLYEQYF
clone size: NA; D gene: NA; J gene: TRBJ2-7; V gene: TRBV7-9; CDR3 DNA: TGTGCCAGCAGGTCCGACAGGAACTACGAGCAGTACTTC; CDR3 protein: CASRSDRNYEQYF
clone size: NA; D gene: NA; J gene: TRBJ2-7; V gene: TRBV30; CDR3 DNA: TGTGCCTGGAGTGTGGGGGTTCCGCCCTACGAGCAGTACTTC; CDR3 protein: CAWSVGVPPYEQYF
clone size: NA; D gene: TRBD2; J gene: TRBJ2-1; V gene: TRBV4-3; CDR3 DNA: TGCGCCAGCAGCCAAGATGGGGGGACTAGGCAGTTCTTC; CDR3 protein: CASSQDGGTRQFF
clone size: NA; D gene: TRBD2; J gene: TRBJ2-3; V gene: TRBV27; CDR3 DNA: TGTGCCAGCCGCTTTGGAGGGACTAGCGTTAATACGCAGTATTTT; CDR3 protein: CASRFGGTSVNTQYF
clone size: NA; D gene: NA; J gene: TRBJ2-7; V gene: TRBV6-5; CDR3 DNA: TGTGCCAGCAGGGGGACGGGACTGGGGGAGTACGAGCAGTACTTC; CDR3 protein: CASRGTGLGEYEQYF
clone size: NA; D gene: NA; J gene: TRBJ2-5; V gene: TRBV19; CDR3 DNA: TGTGCCACCCGGGGACAAGAGACCCAGTACTTC; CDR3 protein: CATRGQETQYF
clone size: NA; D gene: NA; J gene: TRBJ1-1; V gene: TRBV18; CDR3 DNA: TGTGCCAGCTCACTACAAGGTACGGGGCCGAACACTGAAGCTTTCTTT; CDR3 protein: CASSLQGTGPNTEAFF
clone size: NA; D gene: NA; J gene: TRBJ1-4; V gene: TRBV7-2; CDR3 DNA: TGTGCCAGCAGCTTACAGGGGAGTCAAAAACTGTTTTTT; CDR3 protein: CASSLQGSQKLFF
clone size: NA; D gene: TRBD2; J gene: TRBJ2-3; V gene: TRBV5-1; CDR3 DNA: TGCGCCAGCAGATCAGGCAGCGGGAGGGCCTTCACAGATACGCAGTATTTT; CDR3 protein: CASRSGSGRAFTDTQYF
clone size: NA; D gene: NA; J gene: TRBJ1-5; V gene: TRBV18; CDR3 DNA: TGTGCCAGCTCACCAAGGCACAGGGAGGATCAGCCCCAGCATTTT; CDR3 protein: CASSPRHREDQPQHF
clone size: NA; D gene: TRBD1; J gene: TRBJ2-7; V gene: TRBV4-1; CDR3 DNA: TGCGCCAGCAGCCAAGAAAGAAGACAGGGTGGCTACGAGCAGTACTTC; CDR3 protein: CASSQERRQGGYEQYF
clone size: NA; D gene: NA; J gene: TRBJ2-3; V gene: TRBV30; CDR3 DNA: TGTGCCTGGAGCAAGGGTCCAGATACGCAGTATTTT; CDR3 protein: CAWSKGPDTQYF